One and the same sample provided the 28 T cell receptor beta chains below, sequenced in a study of regulatory T cells in long-lasting Graves disease. The time point is: persistent/refractory GD, antithyroid drugs over 5 years with positive TRAb. Researchers made the TCR library from RNA that was extracted from PBMCs. With iRepertoire HTBI primers and Arm-PCR of CDR3 regions, TCR beta libraries were built. TCRdb re-analysed the multiplex PCR reads in MiXCR, keeping a single row per CDR3 protein. Altogether about 340,000 distinct CDR3 sequences are present, 15% to 20% being singletons, with the ten largest covering just under 30%. The source material was peripheral blood mononuclear cells (PBMCs), sampled when the disease was refractory, from a patient treated with antithyroid drugs. These TCRs come from a female donor with Graves disease.

This clonotype was observed at least ten times. The J gene is TRBJ1-5, the V gene TRBV6-5; D call uncertain. The germline gives CDR1 MNHEY, CDR2 SVGAGI. CDR3 length: 16 amino acids. V lost 2 bases, J lost 4 bases, and 15 bases lay in between. CDR3 sequence reads: CASSYGSAPVNQPQHF. The CDR3 DNA sequence: TGTGCCAGCAGTTACGGGTCGGCCCCGGTGAATCAGCCCCAGCATTTT.

The chain uses TRBV9 and TRBJ2-7, with a possible D match to TRBD1 (6 bases). Trimming removed 0 bases from V and 3 bases from J, with 16 bases in between. Germline values: CDR1 SGDLS, CDR2 YYNGEE. This CDR3 contains 16 residues. The CDR3 DNA reads TGTGCCAGCAGCGTAGAGGGACAAGGGTCCCTCTACGAGCAGTACTTC. Encoded protein: CASSVEGQGSLYEQYF.

This clonotype was observed at least ten times. The chain combines TRBV7-8 with TRBJ2-5; D is uncertain. The length of the CDR3 is 16 residues. V was shortened by 1 base and J by 2 bases, with 14 bases between the two germline ends. CDR1 is SGHVS, CDR2 FQNEAQ, per germline. CDR3 sequence: CASSLVGSPPQETQYF. The CDR3 nucleotides read TGTGCCAGCAGCTTAGTGGGCAGTCCCCCACAAGAGACCCAGTACTTC.

At least ten counts were recorded for this clonotype. This sequence joins TRBV2 and TRBJ2-7; 7 nucleotides match TRBD1. Germline V gene lookup returns CDR1 SNHLY and CDR2 FYNNEI. After removal of 6 bases from V and 0 bases from J, the junction contained 5 bases not matched to a gene. This CDR3 contains 14 residues. Written as DNA, the CDR3 is TGTGCCAGCAGGACCAGGGGGTTCTCCTACGAGCAGTACTTC. It encodes CASRTRGFSYEQYF.

V and J are TRBV14 and TRBJ1-1, with TRBD1 as a possible D gene (6 bases). The CDR3 length is 15 residues. Germline values: CDR1 SGHDN, CDR2 FVKESK. Trimming removed 6 bases from V and 4 bases from J, with 18 bases in between. This CDR3 is CASRKTRGKGTEAFF. DNA of the CDR3: TGTGCCAGCAGAAAAACTAGGGGGAAGGGCACTGAAGCTTTCTTT.

The table lists this clonotype with many counts. The chain uses TRBV6-5 and TRBJ1-1; TRBD1 is a possible D gene (5 bases). V was trimmed by 2 bases and J by 5 bases, leaving 9 bases between them. Germline CDR1 is MNHEY and CDR2 is SVGAGI. The CDR3 runs 13 residues. The CDR3: CASSYTGGTEAFF. CDR3 bases: TGTGCCAGCAGTTACACAGGAGGAACTGAAGCTTTCTTT.

The rearrangement links TRBV7-9 to TRBJ1-5; D call uncertain. The CDR3 totals 12 residues. Germline CDR1 reads SEHNR; CDR2 reads FQNEAQ (reference sequence). V was clipped by 1 base and J by 9 bases, with 7 bases between them. The CDR3 DNA sequence: TGTGCCAGCAGCTTAGGTTCAGGGCCCCAGCATTTT. Protein product: CASSLGSGPQHF. The full variable domain, its missing parts supplied by reference TRBV7-9 and TRBJ1-5, is DTGVSQNPRHKITKRGQNVTFRCDPISEHNRLYWYRQTLGQGPEFLTYFQNEAQLEKSRLLSDRFSAERPKGSFSTLEIQRTEQGDSAMYLCASSLGSGPQHFGDGTRLSIL.

This clonotype was detected a few times. CDR3 sequence reads: CASSSGDRGLGNEQFF. The CDR3 DNA reads TGTGCCAGCAGCTCGGGGGACAGGGGCCTAGGCAATGAGCAGTTCTTC. V usage is TRBV7-2 and J usage is TRBJ2-1; 10 bases are shared with TRBD1. The V segment lost 4 bases and the J segment 6 bases; nucleotides outside the gene matches: 9. CDR3 size: 16 residues. Germline loops: CDR1 SGHTA, CDR2 FQGNSA.

This clonotype was counted ten times or more. This rearrangement joins TRBV28 to TRBJ1-2, with TRBD1 as a possible D gene (6 bases). Germline lookup yields CDR1 MDHEN and CDR2 SYDVKM. The V gene lost 3 bases and the J gene lost 8 bases, with 16 bases spanning the gap. This CDR3 is 14 amino acids long. The CDR3 sequence is CASSFRTVSLGYTF. The DNA for the CDR3 is TGTGCCAGCAGTTTTCGGACAGTTTCCCTCGGCTACACCTTC.

This clonotype was seen at least ten times. The rearrangement uses TRBV3-1 and TRBJ2-2; unclear D gene. Germline values: CDR1 LGHDT, CDR2 YNNKEL (reference sequence). V shed 4 bases and J shed 4 bases, with 7 bases lying between them. This CDR3 spans 13 amino acids. This chain's CDR3 is CASSLVPTGELFF. Written as DNA, the CDR3 is TGTGCCAGCAGCCTTGTCCCCACCGGGGAGCTGTTTTTT.

This clonotype was detected many times. V is TRBV6-5 and J is TRBJ1-1; 8 bases fit TRBD1. The V segment lost 0 bases and the J segment 1 base; nucleotides outside the gene matches: 1. The germline V gene has CDR1 MNHEY and CDR2 SVGAGI. The CDR3 is 15 residues long. The CDR3 region is CASSYSDRANTEAFF. In nucleotides, the CDR3 is TGTGCCAGCAGTTACTCGGACAGGGCGAACACTGAAGCTTTCTTT.

This clonotype has more than one count but fewer than ten. The V gene is TRBV6-9, the J gene TRBJ2-4; TRBD1 matches at 11 bases. Near its end, the DNA agrees better with TRBJ2-7, so the J call may be wrong. Germline CDR1 MNHGY, CDR2 SVAAGI. This CDR3 region has 18 residues. CDR3 DNA sequence: TGTGCCAGCAGTTACTCAAACTACGGGACAGGGGGTTCCTACGAGCAGTACTTC. Encoded protein: CASSYSNYGTGGSYEQYF.

This chain uses TRBV20-1 with TRBJ2-7, with TRBD1 as a possible D gene (6 bases). Trimming took 1 base from V and 2 from J, leaving 21 bases between them. Germline V gene sequence: CDR1 DFQATT, CDR2 SNEGSKA (reference sequence). This CDR3 comprises 17 residues. The CDR3, as DNA: TGCAGTGCTAGAGCTCCTAGGGGACACCCAGGGCCCTACGAGCAGTACTTC. Protein sequence: CSARAPRGHPGPYEQYF.

This clonotype was seen repeatedly, ten times or more. The chain employs TRBV12-3 or TRBV12-4 and TRBJ1-5, with D uncertain. Trimming took off 0 bases at V and 3 bases at J, with 3 bases between the two ends. The CDR3 sequence is 13 residues long. The CDR3 region is CASSLADNQPQHF. CDR3 bases: TGTGCCAGCAGTTTAGCAGACAATCAGCCCCAGCATTTT.

The V call is TRBV12-3 or TRBV12-4, the J call TRBJ1-3, with TRBD1 matching over 9 bases. The CDR3 loop spans 14 amino acids. V gave up 6 bases and J gave up 5 bases; unmatched junction bases: 5. The CDR3 loop is CASRTGGERNTIYF. CDR3 DNA: TGTGCCAGCAGGACAGGGGGAGAAAGAAACACCATATATTTT.

The sample holds many counts of this clonotype. The CDR3 region has the DNA TGTGCCTGGAGTTCGAATAGCCTCGAGCAGTACTTC. This codes for CAWSSNSLEQYF. The J gene is TRBJ2-7, the V gene TRBV30; D gene uncertain. Germline V CDR1 and CDR2: GTSNPN, SVGIG (reference sequence). V shed 2 bases and J shed 6 bases, with 11 bases lying between them. This CDR3 spans 12 amino acids.

This chain connects TRBV5-1 to TRBJ2-1, with 7 bases identical to TRBD1. Trimming cost V 4 bases and J 5 bases; bases outside gene matches: 6. The V gene's germline CDR1 is SGHRS and CDR2 YFSETQ. This CDR3 comprises 14 residues. The CDR3 nucleotides are TGCGCCAGCAGCGGCCGGGACAGTAACAATGAGCAGTTCTTC. Translated, it gives CASSGRDSNNEQFF.

The J gene is TRBJ2-7, the V gene TRBV4-1; 10 nucleotides agree with TRBD1. Germline V CDR1 and CDR2: MGHRA, YSYEKL. This CDR3 is built from 18 residues. J lost 6 bases, V lost 1 base, and 15 bases had no gene match. The CDR3 reads CASSQGRLSTGGLAEQYF. Here the CDR3 DNA reads TGCGCCAGCAGCCAAGGGAGGCTTTCGACAGGGGGCTTGGCCGAGCAGTACTTC.

V gene TRBV5-1 combines with J gene TRBJ1-6; D is perhaps TRBD1 (5 bases). This CDR3 is built from 14 residues. CDR1 and CDR2 (germline): SGHRS, YFSETQ. The V gene lost 4 bases and the J gene lost 6 bases, with 11 bases spanning the gap. The CDR3 sequence is CASSGVGGNSPLHF. CDR3 DNA: TGCGCCAGCAGCGGGGTGGGGGGTAATTCACCCCTCCACTTT.

This clonotype was observed at least ten times. J is TRBJ1-6 and V is TRBV18; D unclear. Trimming cost V 0 bases and J 9 bases, with 6 bases left between them. Germline V gene data show CDR1 as KGHSH and CDR2 as LQKENI. This CDR3 contains 13 residues. The CDR3 sequence: CASSPPGSSPLHF. In nucleotides, the CDR3 is TGTGCCAGCTCACCACCGGGCAGTTCACCCCTCCACTTT.

This clonotype was observed many times. The CDR3: CASSPSWYEQYF. CDR3 in DNA: TGTGCCAGCAGTCCTTCTTGGTACGAGCAGTACTTC. The gene calls are TRBV12-3 or TRBV12-4 and TRBJ2-7, with D unclear. The CDR3 sequence is 12 residues long. With 5 bases removed from V and 4 bases from J, the gap between germline ends came to 9 bases.

Comment on this clonotype: The junction shows a germline mismatch at one end, possibly a read error. The chain uses TRBV5-4 and TRBJ1-4; TRBD1 matches 9 bases. Germline values: CDR1 SGHNT, CDR2 YYREEE (reference sequence). The CDR3 length is 16 residues. This CDR3 is CARVPGQGPTNEKLFF. Here the CDR3 DNA reads TGTGCCAGGGTGCCGGGACAGGGCCCAACAAATGAAAAACTGTTTTTT.

This chain joins TRBV29-1 and TRBJ1-1; the D gene is possibly TRBD1 (6 bases). The germline gives CDR1 SQVTM, CDR2 ANQGSEA. V was pared by 4 bases and J by 1 base, with 13 bases between. The CDR3 covers 14 residues. CDR3 DNA: TGCAGCGTTGTCCGACAGGACAAGAACACTGAAGCTTTCTTT. Amino acids: CSVVRQDKNTEAFF. Full variable domain (outside the CDR3, taken from reference TRBV29-1 and TRBJ1-1): SAVISQKPSRDICQRGTSLTIQCQVDSQVTMMFWYRQQPGQSLTLIATANQGSEATYESGFVIDKFPISRPNLTFSTLTVSNMSPEDSSIYLCSVVRQDKNTEAFFGQGTRLTVV.

The CDR3: CASSIAGTGAGYGYTF. The CDR3 DNA follows: TGTGCCAGCAGCATAGCCGGGACAGGGGCCGGCTATGGCTACACCTTC. The chain joins TRBV5-5 to TRBJ1-2, with 10 positions matching TRBD1. J was trimmed by 4 bases and V by 4 bases; bases with no gene match: 10. CDR3 length: 16 residues. Germline V lookup: CDR1 SGHKS, CDR2 YYEKEE (reference sequence).

This clonotype was detected a few times. The chain combines TRBV7-9 with TRBJ2-7; TRBD1 matches at 9 bases. The V gene's germline CDR1 is SEHNR and CDR2 FQNEAQ (reference sequence). The V segment lost 1 base and the J segment 6 bases; nucleotides outside the gene matches: 1. This CDR3 spans 13 amino acids. This chain's CDR3 is CASSLETGGEQYF. DNA of the CDR3: TGTGCCAGCAGCTTAGAGACAGGGGGCGAGCAGTACTTC.

This clonotype came up many times. This rearrangement joins TRBV7-9 to TRBJ2-2; D remains unclear. CDR3 length equals 12 residues. CDR1 is SEHNR and CDR2 is FQNEAQ in the germline V gene (reference sequence). V was cut by 6 bases and J by 4 bases, with 6 bases left in between. CDR3 amino acids: CASSYTTGELFF. The DNA of the CDR3 is TGTGCCAGCAGTTATACCACCGGGGAGCTGTTTTTT.

Only a few counts were recorded for this clonotype. The rearrangement uses TRBV20-1 and TRBJ2-1, with 8 nucleotides matching TRBD2. V lost 0 bases, J lost 6 bases, and 13 bases stayed unmatched. CDR1 is DFQATT and CDR2 is SNEGSKA in the germline V gene (reference sequence). CDR3 length equals 17 residues. This CDR3 reads CSARDLLAGNSGNEQFF. CDR3 DNA sequence: TGCAGTGCTAGAGATCTGTTAGCGGGAAACTCGGGCAATGAGCAGTTCTTC.

This clonotype has only a few counts. The J gene is TRBJ2-5, the V gene TRBV25-1, with D perhaps given as TRBD1 or TRBD2 (5 bases each). Trimming shortened V by 4 bases and J by 3 bases, and 18 bases separated the two germline ends. The CDR3 totals 16 residues. Germline loops: CDR1 MGHDK, CDR2 SYGVNS. The CDR3 reads CASSVVLGAPKETQYF. The CDR3 region has the DNA TGTGCCAGCAGTGTGGTACTCGGGGCCCCGAAAGAGACCCAGTACTTC.